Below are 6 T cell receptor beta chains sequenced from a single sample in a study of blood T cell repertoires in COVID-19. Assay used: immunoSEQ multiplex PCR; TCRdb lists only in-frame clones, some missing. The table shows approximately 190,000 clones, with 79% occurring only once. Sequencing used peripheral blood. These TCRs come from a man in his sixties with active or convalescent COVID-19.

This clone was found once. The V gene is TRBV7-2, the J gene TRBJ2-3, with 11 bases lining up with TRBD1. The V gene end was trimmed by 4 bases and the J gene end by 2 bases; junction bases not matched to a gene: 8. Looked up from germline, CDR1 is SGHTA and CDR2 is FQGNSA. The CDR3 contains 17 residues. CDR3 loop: CASSSRGTGGFTDTQYF. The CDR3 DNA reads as TGTGCCAGCAGCTCTAGAGGGACAGGGGGTTTCACAGATACGCAGTATTTT.

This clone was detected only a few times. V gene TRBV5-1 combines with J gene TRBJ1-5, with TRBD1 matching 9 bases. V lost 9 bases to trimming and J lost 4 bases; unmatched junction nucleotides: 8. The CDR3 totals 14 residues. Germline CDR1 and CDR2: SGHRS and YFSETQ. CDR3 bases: TGCGCCAACGAAAACAGGGGGCGAAATCAGCCCCAGCATTTT. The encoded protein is CANENRGRNQPQHF.

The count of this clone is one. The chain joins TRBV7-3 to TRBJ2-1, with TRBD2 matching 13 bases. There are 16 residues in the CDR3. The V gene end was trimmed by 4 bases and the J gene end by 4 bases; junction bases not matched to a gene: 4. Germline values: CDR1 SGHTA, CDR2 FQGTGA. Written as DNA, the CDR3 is TGTGCCAGCAGCTCGGCGGGACTAGCGGGATACAATGAGCAGTTCTTC. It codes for CASSSAGLAGYNEQFF.

DNA for the CDR3: TGTGCCAGTATTCAGACTAGCGGATCCACAGATACGCAGTATTTT. Encoded protein: CASIQTSGSTDTQYF. The J gene is TRBJ2-3, the V gene TRBV19; 9 bases are a match to TRBD2. CDR1 is LNHDA, CDR2 SQIVND, per germline (reference sequence). The length of the CDR3 is 15 residues. Trimming removed 7 bases from V and 2 bases from J; junction bases left unmatched: 7.

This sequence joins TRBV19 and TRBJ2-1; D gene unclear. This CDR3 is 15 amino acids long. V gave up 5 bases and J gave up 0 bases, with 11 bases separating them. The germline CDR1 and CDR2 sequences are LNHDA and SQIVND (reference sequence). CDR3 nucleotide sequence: TGTGCCAGTAGTCAATTTAAGAGCTCCTACAATGAGCAGTTCTTC. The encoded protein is CASSQFKSSYNEQFF.

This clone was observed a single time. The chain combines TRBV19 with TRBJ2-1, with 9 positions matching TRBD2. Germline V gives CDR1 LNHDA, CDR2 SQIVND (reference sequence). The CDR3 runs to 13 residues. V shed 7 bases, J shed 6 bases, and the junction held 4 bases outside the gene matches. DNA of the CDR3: TGTGCCAGTATGACTAGCGGAACCAATGAGCAGTTCTTC. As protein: CASMTSGTNEQFF.